The 19 T cell receptor beta chains listed next were all sequenced from one sample in a study of CD8+ T cells in alopecia areata. The sequencing template was cDNA reverse transcribed from extracted RNA. TCRdb's table, derived via immunoSEQ multiplex PCR, lists solely in-frame clones and lacks some. This sample comprises approximately 110,000 clones, none seen once only. What was sequenced was lesional skin. The receptors stem from a C3H/HeJ mouse with alopecia areata. Strain MHC haplotype: H2-k.

This clone was seen a handful of times. Gene names denote mouse genes. The CDR3 is CAWSLRVNQDTQYF. CDR3 DNA (partial): TGTGCCTGGAGTCTCAGGGTTAACCAAGAC. This chain links TRBV31 with TRBJ2-5; D is perhaps TRBD1 (5 bases). The CDR3 is cut off 4 residues early in the read; its end comes from the germline J gene. The V gene's germline CDR1 is GKSSPN and CDR2 SITVG. This CDR3 is 14 amino acids long. The V end was cut by 0 bases, the J end by 0 bases, with 7 bases between.

Worth noting for this clone: The gene symbols are mouse symbols. The read falls 4 residues short of the CDR3 end, and the missing part is taken from the germline J gene. The rearrangement uses TRBV1 and TRBJ2-2, with D possibly matching TRBD2 (7 bases). CDR3 size: 16 residues. V was cut by 0 bases and J by 3 bases, with 11 bases left in between. The V gene's germline CDR1 is NSQYPW and CDR2 LRSPGD (reference sequence). The CDR3: CTCSAERGGYTGQLYF. The CDR3 bases that were read are TGCACCTGCAGTGCAGAAAGGGGGGGATACACCGGG.

In its sample, this clone was seen many times. Mouse gene names and germline throughout. The read comes to an end 4 residues before the CDR3 does, leaving the germline J gene to fill in the end. The chain uses TRBV1 and TRBJ2-7; the match to TRBD1 covers 7 bases. CDR1 and CDR2 from the germline V gene are NSQYPW and LRSPGD (reference sequence). The CDR3 runs to 15 residues. The part of the CDR3 DNA that was read is TGCACCTGCAGTGCAGATCAGGGACAGAAATAT. Translation gives CTCSADQGQKY. The full CDR3 is CTCSADQGQKYEQYF.

As concerns this clone: The protein TCRdb lists differs from the translation of the DNA at residue 12; the protein given here is translated from the DNA itself. Genes and germline come from the mouse. The DNA ends 3 residues before the CDR3 does, and the rest of the CDR3 is filled in from the germline J gene. The chain links TRBV19 to TRBJ1-3; tentative D call: TRBD1 (6 bases). CDR3 size: 15 residues. CDR1 is FNHDT, CDR2 SITEND, per germline (reference sequence). Trimming removed 5 bases at V and 0 bases at J, with 12 bases between. The CDR3 reads CASRGTIPSGNTLYF. Incomplete CDR3 DNA: TGTGCCAGCAGGGGGACAATCCCTTCTGGAAATACG.

Remarks on this clone: Mouse names are used for the genes. The CDR3 is cut off 4 residues early in the read; its end comes from the germline J gene. The chain recombines TRBV13-2 with TRBJ2-2, with 12 positions matching TRBD2. The CDR3 loop spans 17 amino acids. Unmatched junction bases numbered 5, after V lost 1 base and J lost 4 bases. CDR1 is NNHNN, CDR2 SYGAGS, per germline (reference sequence). Incomplete CDR3 DNA: TGTGCCAGCGGTGATCCCGGGACTGGGGGGTTCACCGGG. Amino acids: CASGDPGTGGFTG. The complete CDR3 reads CASGDPGTGGFTGQLYF.

In this sample, this clone turned up a few times. Gene names denote mouse genes. The CDR3 is cut off 4 residues early in the read; its end comes from the germline J gene. J is TRBJ2-5 and V is TRBV1; TRBD1 aligns across 7 bases. The CDR3 covers 14 residues. Germline V gene sequence: CDR1 NSQYPW, CDR2 LRSPGD (reference sequence). The CDR3: CTCSADVRGDTQYF. The covered CDR3 bases are TGCACCTGCAGTGCAGATGTCAGGGGGGAC.

About this clone: Gene names and germline refer to mouse. Coverage ceases 4 residues before the CDR3 finishes, and the germline J gene fills in the end. J is TRBJ2-7 and V is TRBV1, with TRBD2 matching over 9 bases. There are 15 residues in the CDR3. The germline V gene encodes CDR1 NSQYPW and CDR2 LRSPGD (reference sequence). Here the CDR3 reads CTCSASLGGSYEQYF. The sequenced part of the CDR3 DNA is TGCACCTGCAGTGCCTCACTGGGGGGCTCTTAT.

As to this clone: The TCRdb protein and the DNA translation do not line up at residue 12; the protein shown here was made by translating the DNA. Here the gene names and germline are mouse. The read ends 3 residues shy of where the CDR3 ends; the end is completed using the germline J gene. This chain uses TRBV29 with TRBJ1-3, with 7 bases matching TRBD1. The CDR3 runs 15 residues. V dropped 4 bases and J dropped 2; count of bases not matched to a gene: 5. Per the germline V gene, CDR1 is MSHET and CDR2 is SYDVDS. CDR3 sequence reads: CASSSHQGAGNTLYF. The part of the CDR3 DNA that was read is TGTGCTAGCAGTTCTCATCAGGGGGCTGGAAATACG.

This clone has at least ten counts. Any gene name here is a mouse gene name. The read terminates 4 residues ahead of where the CDR3 ends, so the germline J gene completes it. V is TRBV13-3 and J is TRBJ2-3; possible D gene TRBD2, 6 bases. This CDR3 has 15 amino acids. Trimming removed 4 bases at V and 0 bases at J, with 12 bases between. CDR1 and CDR2 from the germline V gene are NNHDY and SYVADS. The CDR3 DNA, read in part, is TGTGCCAGCAGTACCGGGGGGTCTAGTGCAGAA. It translates to CASSTGGSSAE. The full CDR3 protein is CASSTGGSSAETLYF.

This clone has just a few counts. At residue 11, the DNA translation does not agree with TCRdb's protein; the protein displayed here is the one encoded by the DNA. The listed genes are named as in mouse. The CDR3 DNA, read in part, is TGCCCCTGCAGTGCAGTCAGGGGGCGTTCGCCC. It yields the protein CPCSAVRGRSP. The whole CDR3 protein is CPCSAVRGRSPLYF. The rearrangement uses TRBV1 and TRBJ1-6; the match to TRBD1 covers 8 bases. The read finishes 3 residues shy of the CDR3 end, and the germline J gene is used to complete it. TRBJ1-6 is classed as an ORF, of uncertain function. CDR1 is NSQYPW and CDR2 is LRSPGD in the germline V gene (reference sequence). The CDR3 spans 14 residues.

This clone was seen many times. Genes and germline come from the mouse. Read sequence stops 4 residues before the CDR3 end, and the germline J gene provides the missing end. V gene TRBV13-3 combines with J gene TRBJ2-3; 8 bases align to TRBD1. The CDR3 extends over 17 amino acids. J was trimmed by 2 bases and V by 0 bases; bases with no gene match: 8. Germline loops: CDR1 NNHDY, CDR2 SYVADS. CDR3 DNA, as far as it was read: TGTGCCAGCAGTGATGCAGGACAGGGAATTGTTGCAGAA. Its translation: CASSDAGQGIVAE. The full CDR3 is CASSDAGQGIVAETLYF.

This clone occurred a few times. At residue 13, TCRdb's protein is not the same as the translated DNA, so the protein here was read from the DNA. The gene names here belong to mouse. Coverage ceases 3 residues before the CDR3 finishes, and the germline J gene fills in the end. The chain combines TRBV12-1 with TRBJ1-3; 8 positions agree with TRBD1. This CDR3 region has 16 residues. J gave up 0 bases and V 3 bases, and 6 bases lay outside the gene matches. Per the germline V gene, CDR1 is SGHSN and CDR2 is HYEKVE. The CDR3 DNA, read in part, is TGTGCCAGCTCTGACAGGGGAATGGATTCTGGAAATACG. Translating gives CASSDRGMDSGNT. The full-length CDR3 reads as CASSDRGMDSGNTLYF.

A word on this clone: Gene names and germline refer to mouse. The CDR3 end is not reached by the read, which stops 4 residues before it; the germline J gene fills it in. This chain connects TRBV19 to TRBJ1-4; weak D call: TRBD1 (5 bases). The CDR3 runs to 14 residues. The V gene's germline CDR1 is FNHDT and CDR2 SITEND (reference sequence). The V end was cut by 3 bases, the J end by 4 bases, with 10 bases between. The covered CDR3 bases are TGTGCCAGCAGTAGGGGGGGAGGCAACGAA. This codes for CASSRGGGNE. The full CDR3 reads CASSRGGGNERLFF.

Details on this clone: The gene names here belong to mouse. The read finishes 4 residues shy of the CDR3 end, and the germline J gene is used to complete it. The genes are TRBV13-3 and TRBJ1-1, with 9 nucleotides matching TRBD1. Germline V gives CDR1 NNHDY, CDR2 SYVADS. This CDR3 comprises 15 residues. CDR3 bases read: TGTGCCAGCAGTGATGCACGACAGGGGGGGACA. It translates to CASSDARQGGT. The full CDR3 protein is CASSDARQGGTEVFF.

Turning to this clone: Each gene name is a mouse one. The CDR3 extends 4 residues past the end of the read, so its final part is completed from the germline J gene. This chain uses TRBV1 with TRBJ2-7; the match to TRBD2 covers 11 bases. Unmatched junction bases numbered 6, after V lost 5 bases and J lost 0 bases. CDR3 length equals 16 residues. Germline V gene lookup returns CDR1 NSQYPW and CDR2 LRSPGD (reference sequence). The CDR3 loop reads CTCSPRLGGVSYEQYF. The sequenced part of the CDR3 DNA is TGCACCTGCAGTCCTAGACTGGGGGGGGTCTCCTAT.

Of note for this clone: DNA and listed protein disagree at residue 13, so the protein shown here was translated from the DNA. The gene names here belong to mouse. The CDR3 end falls 3 residues outside the read, so it is completed with the germline J gene. At the DNA level, this CDR3 is encoded by other sequences in the same sample as well. The chain couples TRBV1 to TRBJ1-3, with TRBD1 identical over 7 bases. The CDR3 extends over 16 amino acids. The germline V gene has CDR1 NSQYPW and CDR2 LRSPGD (reference sequence). The J segment lost 4 bases and the V segment lost 1 base, leaving 7 bases of the junction unmatched. The CDR3 DNA, read in part, is TGCACCTGCAGTGCAGTGGGCAGGGGGAGCGGAAATACG. Protein sequence: CTCSAVGRGSGNT. The full CDR3 is CTCSAVGRGSGNTLYF.

This clone showed up just a few times. Gene names refer to mouse genes. Read sequence stops 4 residues before the CDR3 end, and the germline J gene provides the missing end. This chain connects TRBV1 to TRBJ2-4; 9 nucleotides agree with TRBD2. This CDR3 comprises 16 residues. J was trimmed by 1 base and V by 0 bases; bases with no gene match: 2. Germline CDR1 and CDR2: NSQYPW and LRSPGD (reference sequence). The DNA read from the CDR3 is TGCACCTGCAGTGCAGATGGGGACTGGGGTCAAAAC. Protein: CTCSADGDWGQN. The complete CDR3 protein is CTCSADGDWGQNTLYF.

This clone has just a few counts. Gene and germline names: mouse. The read ends 4 residues early relative to the CDR3; the germline J gene fills the gap. The gene calls are TRBV19 and TRBJ2-7, with D possibly being TRBD2 (6 bases). This CDR3 region has 13 residues. The V end lost 6 bases, the J end lost 0 bases, and 10 bases lay between the germline ends. Germline V gives CDR1 FNHDT, CDR2 SITEND (reference sequence). CDR3 protein: CASTSWGSYEQYF. CDR3 DNA, as far as it was read: TGTGCCAGCACCTCCTGGGGCTCCTAT.

This clone was seen more than once but under ten times. Genes here carry mouse names. Read data end 4 residues before the CDR3 end; the end is taken from the germline J gene. This sequence joins TRBV13-3 and TRBJ2-7; the match to TRBD2 covers 8 bases. V was pared by 3 bases and J by 2 bases, with 4 bases of the junction left unmatched. The CDR3 has 14 amino acids. CDR1 and CDR2 (germline): NNHDY, SYVADS. Partial CDR3 DNA: TGTGCCAGCAGTGCTGGGGGGCGAGCCTAT. It encodes CASSAGGRAY. The whole CDR3 protein reads CASSAGGRAYEQYF.